This TCR beta chain is drawn from a study of blood T cell repertoires in COVID-19. Sequenced by immunoSEQ multiplex PCR; TCRdb stores in-frame clones only, minus some. The sample carries about 41,000 clones, 88% recorded once. After removal of 4 bases from V and 6 bases from J, the junction contained 9 bases not matched to a gene. The CDR3 consists of 15 residues. Per the germline V gene, CDR1 is SGDLS and CDR2 is YYNGEE. The sequence was collected from a human donor in a cohort sampled during active COVID-19. The sample taken for sequencing was peripheral blood. This sequence joins TRBV9 and TRBJ1-4; the match to TRBD1 covers 7 bases. The CDR3 nucleotides read TGTGCCAGCAGCACCTACAGGGGAGGTGATGAAAAACTGTTTTTT. Translating gives CASSTYRGGDEKLFF.